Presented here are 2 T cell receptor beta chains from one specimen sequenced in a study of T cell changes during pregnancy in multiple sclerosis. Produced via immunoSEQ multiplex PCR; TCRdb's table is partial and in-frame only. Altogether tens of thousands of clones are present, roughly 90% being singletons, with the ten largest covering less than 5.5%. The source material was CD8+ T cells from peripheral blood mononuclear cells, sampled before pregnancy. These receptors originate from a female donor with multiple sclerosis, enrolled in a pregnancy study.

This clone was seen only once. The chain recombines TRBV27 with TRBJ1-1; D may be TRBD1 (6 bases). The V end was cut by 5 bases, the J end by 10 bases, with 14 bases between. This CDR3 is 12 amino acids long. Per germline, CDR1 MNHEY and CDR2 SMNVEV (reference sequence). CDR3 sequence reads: CASSHTGRGAFF. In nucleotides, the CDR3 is TGTGCCAGCAGTCACACAGGGCGAGGAGCTTTCTTT.

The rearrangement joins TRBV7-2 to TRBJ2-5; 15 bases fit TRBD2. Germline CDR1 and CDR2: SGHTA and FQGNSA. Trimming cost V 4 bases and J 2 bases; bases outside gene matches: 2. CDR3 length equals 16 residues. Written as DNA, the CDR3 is TGTGCCAGCAGCTGGACTAGCGGGGGGGTACAAGAGACCCAGTACTTC. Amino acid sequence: CASSWTSGGVQETQYF.